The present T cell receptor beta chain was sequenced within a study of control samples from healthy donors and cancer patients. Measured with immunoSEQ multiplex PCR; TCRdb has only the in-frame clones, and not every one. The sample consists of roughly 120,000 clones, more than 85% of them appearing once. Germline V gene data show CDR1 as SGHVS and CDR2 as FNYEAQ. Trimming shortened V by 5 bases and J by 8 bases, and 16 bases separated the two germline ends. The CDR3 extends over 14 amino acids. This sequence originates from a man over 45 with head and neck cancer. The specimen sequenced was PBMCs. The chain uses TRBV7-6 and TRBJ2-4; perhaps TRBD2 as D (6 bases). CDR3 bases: TGTGCCAGCAGCCCGTACACGGGGGATGACATTCAGTACTTC. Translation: CASSPYTGDDIQYF.